A single sample gave rise to the 29 T cell receptor beta chains below, sequenced in a study of blood T cell dynamics during melanoma immunotherapy. Time point noted: pre-treatment baseline. Here immunoSEQ multiplex PCR was the method, and the copy in TCRdb shows in-frame clones only, minus some. The sample lists about 6,700 clones; approximately 83% were seen once. Specimen: blood, collected from a patient treated with checkpoint blockade. The receptors were sampled from a human donor with melanoma. Some clones in this sample may be carry-over from other donors' samples.

The CDR3 nucleotides read TGCGCCAGCAGAGATACAGGGAGCGAAAAACTGTTTTTT. Translation gives CASRDTGSEKLFF. The rearrangement uses TRBV5-1 and TRBJ1-4; D perhaps matches TRBD1 (6 bases). V lost 5 bases to trimming and J lost 8 bases, with 13 bases between them. Germline-derived CDR1 and CDR2 are SGHRS and YFSETQ. The CDR3 is made up of 13 amino acids.

This clone is deemed hyperexpanded (1% or more). V and J are TRBV6-5 and TRBJ2-5; D is perhaps TRBD2 (5 bases). Trimming removed 4 bases from V and 4 bases from J, with 19 bases in between. From germline, CDR1 is MNHEY and CDR2 SVGAGI. This CDR3 contains 16 residues. DNA for the CDR3: TGTGCCAGCAGTTCCCCCCTACTAGAGGGTGGAGAGACCCAGTACTTC. This encodes CASSSPLLEGGETQYF.

The V and J genes are TRBV11-2 and TRBJ2-5; unclear D gene. Germline values: CDR1 SGHAT, CDR2 FQNNGV. The V end was cut by 3 bases, the J end by 5 bases, with 4 bases between. The CDR3 is 11 amino acids. This CDR3 is CASSFRETQYF. The CDR3 DNA reads as TGTGCCAGCAGCTTTAGGGAGACCCAGTACTTC.

The genes are TRBV28 and TRBJ1-6, with D tentatively TRBD1 (6 bases). This CDR3 has 15 amino acids. The V end lost 5 bases, the J end lost 4 bases, and 12 bases lay between the germline ends. CDR1 and CDR2 from the germline V gene are MDHEN and SYDVKM. The DNA for the CDR3 is TGTGCCAGCAGTAGCCCCGGACAGTATAATTCACCCCTCCACTTT. Translated, it gives CASSSPGQYNSPLHF.

V gene TRBV19 combines with J gene TRBJ2-5; D remains unclear. TRBJ2-7 matches the DNA end more closely, so the J call is doubtful. Germline V gene sequence: CDR1 LNHDA, CDR2 SQIVND (reference sequence). CDR3 length: 15 residues. CDR3 protein: CASSDQHNMNYEQYF. CDR3 in DNA: TGTGCCAGTAGTGATCAGCACAACATGAACTACGAGCAGTACTTC.

The chain links TRBV4-1 to TRBJ2-7; D could derive from TRBD1 or TRBD2 (5 bases each). V was pared by 5 bases and J by 2 bases, with 19 bases between. CDR1 and CDR2 (germline): MGHRA, YSYEKL. CDR3 length equals 16 residues. The chain's CDR3 is CASSAISSGAPYEQYF. For the CDR3, the DNA is TGCGCCAGCAGCGCCATTTCGTCCGGGGCCCCCTACGAGCAGTACTTC.

This clone was counted a few times. The genes are TRBV27 and TRBJ1-6; possibly TRBD1 for D (5 bases). The V and J ends lost 7 bases and 8 bases respectively, with 15 bases between them. The CDR3 extends over 14 amino acids. The V gene's germline CDR1 is MNHEY and CDR2 SMNVEV (reference sequence). In DNA, the CDR3 is TGTGCCAGCACCCTTAGGGGAAACTATTCACCCCTCCACTTT. Translation gives CASTLRGNYSPLHF.

The chain couples TRBV10-3 to TRBJ1-2, with D perhaps TRBD1 (6 bases). Trimming took off 3 bases at V and 4 bases at J, with 12 bases between the two ends. The CDR3 is 14 residues long. Germline CDR1 is ENHRY and CDR2 is SYGVKD. CDR3 nucleotide sequence: TGTGCCATCAGTGAAGCGGGACAAAGCTATGGCTACACCTTC. Its translation is CAISEAGQSYGYTF.

The J gene is TRBJ2-5, the V gene TRBV28; TRBD1 matches 9 bases. From germline, CDR1 is MDHEN and CDR2 SYDVKM. With 6 bases clipped from V and 3 bases from J, the junction kept 8 bases outside the gene matches. This CDR3 comprises 15 residues. The CDR3: CASRRTGERKETQYF. CDR3 in DNA: TGTGCCAGCAGACGGACAGGGGAAAGGAAAGAGACCCAGTACTTC.

V usage is TRBV18 and J usage is TRBJ1-6; TRBD1 matches 9 bases. From germline, CDR1 is KGHSH and CDR2 LQKENI. J lost 9 bases, V lost 6 bases, and 6 bases had no gene match. The CDR3 has 14 amino acids. The CDR3 region has the DNA TGTGCCAGCTCGCCAGAGGGACAGGGTTCACCCCTCCACTTT. It is translated as CASSPEGQGSPLHF. The full variable domain, completed using reference TRBV18 and TRBJ1-6, is NAGVMQNPRHLVRRRGQEARLRCSPMKGHSHVYWYRQLPEEGLKFMVYLQKENIIDESGMPKERFSAEFPKEGPSILRIQQVVRGDSAAYFCASSPEGQGSPLHFGNGTRLTVT.

This chain connects TRBV2 to TRBJ2-3; 7 bases line up with TRBD1. The length of the CDR3 is 14 residues. The germline gives CDR1 SNHLY, CDR2 FYNNEI. J was trimmed by 2 bases and V by 3 bases; bases with no gene match: 2. The CDR3 coding sequence is TGTGCCAGCAGTGAGGACAGGATCACAGATACGCAGTATTTT. It yields the protein CASSEDRITDTQYF.

In this sample, this clone turned up a few times. The chain has TRBV18 and TRBJ1-2; D might be TRBD1 (6 bases). Looked up from germline, CDR1 is KGHSH and CDR2 is LQKENI. The V and J ends lost 5 bases and 3 bases respectively, with 16 bases between them. The CDR3 covers 15 residues. In DNA form, the CDR3 reads TGTGCCAGCTCAGCTTTATTGGGGACATACTATGGCTACACCTTC. This codes for CASSALLGTYYGYTF. The full variable domain, rest sourced from reference TRBV18 and TRBJ1-2, is NAGVMQNPRHLVRRRGQEARLRCSPMKGHSHVYWYRQLPEEGLKFMVYLQKENIIDESGMPKERFSAEFPKEGPSILRIQQVVRGDSAAYFCASSALLGTYYGYTFGSGTRLTVV.

V usage is TRBV30 and J usage is TRBJ1-2; no clear D gene. The V gene lost 2 bases and the J gene lost 1 base, with 5 bases spanning the gap. The germline V gene encodes CDR1 GTSNPN and CDR2 SVGIG (reference sequence). The CDR3 contains 12 residues. The CDR3 coding sequence is TGTGCCTGGAGTCCAAATAACTATGGCTACACCTTC. The encoded protein is CAWSPNNYGYTF.

The chain is built from TRBV5-1 and TRBJ2-6, with D possibly being TRBD1 (5 bases). Germline V gene lookup returns CDR1 SGHRS and CDR2 YFSETQ. The CDR3 length is 16 residues. The V gene lost 1 base and the J gene lost 0 bases, with 8 bases spanning the gap. The CDR3 sequence: CASSLRTISGANVLTF. Written as DNA, the CDR3 is TGCGCCAGCAGCTTGAGGACAATCTCTGGGGCCAACGTCCTGACTTTC. Drawing the rest from reference TRBV5-1 and TRBJ2-6, the complete variable domain is KAGVTQTPRYLIKTRGQQVTLSCSPISGHRSVSWYQQTPGQGLQFLFEYFSETQRNKGNFPGRFSGRQFSNSRSEMNVSTLELGDSALYLCASSLRTISGANVLTFGAGSRLTVL.

V and J are TRBV6-1 and TRBJ2-1, with D tentatively TRBD2 (5 bases). Trimming took off 0 bases at V and 3 bases at J, with 9 bases between the two ends. The CDR3 has 15 amino acids. CDR1 is MNHNS, CDR2 SASEGT, per germline. CDR3 DNA sequence: TGTGCCAGCAGTGAAGCTAACGACTACTACAATGAGCAGTTCTTC. This gives the protein CASSEANDYYNEQFF.

The chain couples TRBV11-2 to TRBJ2-2; D possibly matches TRBD1 or TRBD2 (6 bases each). The germline gives CDR1 SGHAT, CDR2 FQNNGV. V lost 8 bases and J lost 2, with 18 bases in between. The CDR3 loop spans 16 amino acids. As DNA, the CDR3 is TGTGCCAGCTGGCCCCGGGGGCGGCCCAACACCGGGGAGCTGTTTTTT. Translating it yields CASWPRGRPNTGELFF.

This chain links TRBV30 with TRBJ2-5; unclear D gene. Looked up from germline, CDR1 is GTSNPN and CDR2 is SVGIG (reference sequence). Between the trimmed V and J ends, which lost 3 bases and 3 bases, there was a span of 8 bases. CDR3 length equals 12 residues. The CDR3 coding sequence is TGTGCCTGGAGGGGCCCGAAAGAGACCCAGTACTTC. This codes for CAWRGPKETQYF.

The CDR3 coding sequence is TGTGCCAGCAGTTCTATCAGGGATCAGCCCCAGCATTTT. Translation: CASSSIRDQPQHF. The rearrangement joins TRBV6-6 to TRBJ1-5, with a possible D match to TRBD1 (5 bases). The length of the CDR3 is 13 residues. Germline CDR1 and CDR2: MNHNY and SVGAGI (reference sequence). V gave up 4 bases and J gave up 5 bases, with 9 bases separating them.

The rearrangement joins TRBV29-1 to TRBJ2-3; D is undetermined. The CDR3 spans 12 residues. Deletions cut 7 bases from V and 0 bases from J, with 8 bases between. CDR1 is SQVTM, CDR2 ANQGSEA, per germline. Here the CDR3 DNA reads TGCAGCGCCCTCACCAGCACAGATACGCAGTATTTT. It codes for CSALTSTDTQYF.

This chain joins TRBV19 and TRBJ2-7; a possible D gene is TRBD2 (5 bases). Germline assignment: CDR1 LNHDA and CDR2 SQIVND (reference sequence). V was clipped by 6 bases and J by 5 bases, with 20 bases between them. There are 15 residues in the CDR3. The CDR3 sequence is CASRKSSTPGDEQYF. The DNA of the CDR3 is TGTGCCAGTAGAAAGTCGTCGACTCCCGGGGACGAGCAGTACTTC.

V and J are TRBV29-1 and TRBJ1-2, with D perhaps TRBD1 (5 bases). Germline CDR1 SQVTM, CDR2 ANQGSEA. V lost 8 bases, J lost 3 bases, and 10 bases lay in between. This CDR3 is 11 amino acids long. CDR3 loop: CSYGGDYGYTF. The CDR3 DNA is TGCAGCTACGGGGGGGACTATGGCTACACCTTC.

The chain links TRBV4-2 to TRBJ1-5; possibly TRBD1 for D (6 bases). V was shortened by 1 base and J by 3 bases, with 16 bases between the two germline ends. Per germline, CDR1 LGHNA and CDR2 YNFKEQ. CDR3 size: 17 residues. CDR3 sequence reads: CASSQVRGGGDNQPQHF. CDR3 in DNA: TGTGCCAGCAGCCAAGTCAGGGGCGGCGGTGACAATCAGCCCCAGCATTTT.

DNA for the CDR3: TGTGCCAGCAGCTCGGGACTAGCGGACAATGAGCAGTTCTTC. Translation: CASSSGLADNEQFF. V usage is TRBV7-6 and J usage is TRBJ2-1, with 11 bases aligning to TRBD2. The J segment lost 5 bases and the V segment lost 4 bases, leaving 1 base of the junction unmatched. In germline, CDR1 is SGHVS, CDR2 FNYEAQ. There are 14 residues in the CDR3.

The genes are TRBV6-5 and TRBJ2-1; TRBD2 agrees at 7 bases. Germline CDR1 reads MNHEY; CDR2 reads SVGAGI. CDR3 length: 14 amino acids. The J segment lost 7 bases and the V segment lost 5 bases, leaving 8 bases of the junction unmatched. The CDR3 loop is CASSKAGVINEQFF. CDR3 nucleotides: TGTGCCAGCAGTAAGGCGGGAGTGATAAATGAGCAGTTCTTC.

In this sample, this clone turned up once. The V and J genes are TRBV6-4 and TRBJ2-3; 10 bases match TRBD2. CDR1 is MRHNA and CDR2 is SNTAGT in the germline V gene. V lost 6 bases and J lost 2; bases outside the gene matches: 5. CDR3 length: 15 amino acids. Here the CDR3 DNA reads TGTGCCAGCAGCGTCACTAGCGGGGACACAGATACGCAGTATTTT. Its translation: CASSVTSGDTDTQYF.

V usage is TRBV5-1 and J usage is TRBJ1-4; D is possibly TRBD1 (6 bases). Trimming removed 10 bases from V and 0 bases from J, with 16 bases in between. The CDR3 is made up of 15 amino acids. From germline, CDR1 is SGHRS and CDR2 YFSETQ. The CDR3: CASCWTAATNEKLFF. DNA for the CDR3: TGCGCCTCCTGCTGGACAGCCGCAACTAATGAAAAACTGTTTTTT.

The V and J genes are TRBV7-8 and TRBJ2-5; D remains unclear. This CDR3 has 14 residues. CDR1 and CDR2 (germline): SGHVS, FQNEAQ. V gave up 2 bases and J gave up 5 bases, with 12 bases separating them. CDR3 sequence (DNA): TGTGCCAGCAGCTTACAGGCTATAGCTGAGACCCAGTACTTC. Translating gives CASSLQAIAETQYF.

V gene TRBV6-6 combines with J gene TRBJ2-1; TRBD2 aligns across 7 bases. Trimming took 6 bases from V and 5 from J; bases not matched to a gene: 7. The CDR3 runs 14 residues. The germline CDR1 and CDR2 sequences are MNHNY and SVGAGI (reference sequence). CDR3 region: CASRTGGLNNEQFF. CDR3 coding DNA: TGTGCCAGCAGAACGGGGGGACTAAACAATGAGCAGTTCTTC.

The chain joins TRBV6-1 to TRBJ1-6, with TRBD1 matching over 7 bases. Germline V gene sequence: CDR1 MNHNS, CDR2 SASEGT. J lost 6 bases, V lost 2 bases, and 7 bases had no gene match. This CDR3 is built from 16 residues. The CDR3 DNA sequence: TGTGCCAGCAGTGAACTACAGGGGCAGGTTAATTCACCCCTCCACTTT. Translated: CASSELQGQVNSPLHF.